A selection of T cell receptor beta chains follows, all from one sample in a study of blood T cells in healthy people across ages. Using its own MiXCR run on the 5' RACE reads, TCRdb lists one record per CDR3 protein. The sample lists approximately 760,000 distinct CDR3 sequences, around a quarter occurring once. This sample was also put to use in a study of T cells of mothers and their children.

Sequences were obtained from blood. These receptors were obtained from a boy under 18 in good health. Both conserved end residues are part of each CDR3.

V gene: TRBV5-1; CDR3 protein: CASSLAVNNYGYTF
V gene: TRBV6-4; CDR3 protein: CASSEEGGSNQPQHF
V gene: TRBV28; CDR3 protein: CASSLSPQPQHF
V gene: TRBV9; CDR3 protein: CASSSRGGGTGELFF
V gene: TRBV9; CDR3 protein: CASSVDGMTGSSYNEQFF
V gene: TRBV21-1; CDR3 protein: CASSIDSSYEQYF
V gene: TRBV29-1; CDR3 protein: CSVESGRAYEQYF
V gene: TRBV10-2; CDR3 protein: CASSSSGNRETQYF
V gene: TRBV6-2/TRBV6-3; CDR3 protein: CASRWLGVDTEAFF
V gene: TRBV7-6; CDR3 protein: CASSVLRGAKNIQYF
V gene: TRBV29-1; CDR3 protein: CSVFTGITGANVLTF
V gene: TRBV4-1; CDR3 protein: CASSQGQGIEQYF
V gene: TRBV2; CDR3 protein: CASGGGYEQYF
V gene: TRBV12-3/TRBV12-4; CDR3 protein: CASRQGAQGEKLFF
V gene: TRBV20-1; CDR3 protein: CSASLGGRDEQYF
V gene: TRBV20-1; CDR3 protein: CSAWDLRASTDTQYF
V gene: TRBV9; CDR3 protein: CASSVATGAETQYF
V gene: TRBV27; CDR3 protein: CAREEQYF
V gene: TRBV15; CDR3 protein: CATSPDRVDQPQHF
V gene: TRBV20-1; CDR3 protein: CSARVGFGNTIYF
V gene: TRBV9; CDR3 protein: CASSAGQGGNEQYF
V gene: TRBV20-1; CDR3 protein: CSASREASTEAFF
V gene: TRBV11-2; CDR3 protein: CASSFLTREEETQYF
V gene: TRBV7-2; CDR3 protein: CASSLEAHGTHLGEQYF
V gene: TRBV7-9; CDR3 protein: CASSLALGLAYRNEQFF